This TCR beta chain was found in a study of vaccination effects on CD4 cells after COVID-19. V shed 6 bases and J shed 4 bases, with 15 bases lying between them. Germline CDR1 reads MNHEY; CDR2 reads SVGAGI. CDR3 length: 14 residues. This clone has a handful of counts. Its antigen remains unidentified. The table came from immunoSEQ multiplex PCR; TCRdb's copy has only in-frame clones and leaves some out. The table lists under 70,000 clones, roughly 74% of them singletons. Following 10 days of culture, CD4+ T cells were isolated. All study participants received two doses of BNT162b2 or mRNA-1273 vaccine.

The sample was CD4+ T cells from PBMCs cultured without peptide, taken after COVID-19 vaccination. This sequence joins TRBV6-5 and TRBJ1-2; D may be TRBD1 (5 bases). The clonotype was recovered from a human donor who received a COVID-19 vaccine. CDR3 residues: CASRSIGGTYGYTF. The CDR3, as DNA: TGTGCCAGCAGGTCTATAGGCGGGACCTATGGCTACACCTTC.